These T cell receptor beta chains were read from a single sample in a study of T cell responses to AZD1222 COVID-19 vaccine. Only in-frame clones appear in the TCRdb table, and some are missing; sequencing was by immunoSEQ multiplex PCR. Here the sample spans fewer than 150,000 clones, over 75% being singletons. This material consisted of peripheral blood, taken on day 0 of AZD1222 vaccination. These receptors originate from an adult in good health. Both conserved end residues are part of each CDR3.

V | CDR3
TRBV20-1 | CSTRGYTF
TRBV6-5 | CASSLLAGDQETQYF
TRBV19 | CASSIGGLQETQYF
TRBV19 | CASSPYFWGLAGVKQYF
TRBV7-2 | CASSKQANDYEQYF
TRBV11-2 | CASHGGGHDYNEQFF
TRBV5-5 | CASSLGTFGRNQPQHF
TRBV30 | CAWSPRGENQPQHF
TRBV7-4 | CARIRLDTSSYNSPLHF
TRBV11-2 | CASSSTPRLAGDTGETQYF
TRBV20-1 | CSASSGAGYGYTF
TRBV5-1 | CASSRTYGDTQYF
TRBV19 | CASHLPNRGGAYYGYTF
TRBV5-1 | CASSLVAGGRAYEQYF
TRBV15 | CATSRDAGDTYGYTF
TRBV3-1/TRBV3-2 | CASSQVGDGDTQYF
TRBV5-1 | CASSPAGGLNTEAFF
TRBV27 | CASSWSSGSYEQFF
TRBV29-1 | CSVAGSLNEQFF
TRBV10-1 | CASSELGTGEYEAFF
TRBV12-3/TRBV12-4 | CASSHRSGELFF